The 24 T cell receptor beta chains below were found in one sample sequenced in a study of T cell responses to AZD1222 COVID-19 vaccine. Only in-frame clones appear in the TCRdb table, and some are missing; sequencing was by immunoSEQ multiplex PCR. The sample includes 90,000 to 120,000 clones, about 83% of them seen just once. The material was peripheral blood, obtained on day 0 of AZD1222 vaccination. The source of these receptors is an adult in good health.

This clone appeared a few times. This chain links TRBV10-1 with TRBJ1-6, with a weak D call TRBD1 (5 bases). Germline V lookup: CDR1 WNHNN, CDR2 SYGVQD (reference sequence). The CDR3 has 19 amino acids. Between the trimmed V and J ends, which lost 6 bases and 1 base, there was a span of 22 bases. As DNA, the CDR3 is TGCGCCAGCAGGGCCCCTCTCCTACAGGAGACGTCCTATAATTCACCCCTCCACTTT. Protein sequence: CASRAPLLQETSYNSPLHF.

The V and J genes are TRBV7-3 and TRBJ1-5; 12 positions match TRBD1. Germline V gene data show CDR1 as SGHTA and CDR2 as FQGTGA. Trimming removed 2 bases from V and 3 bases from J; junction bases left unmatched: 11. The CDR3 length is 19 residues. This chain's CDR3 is CASSLAPSSGQGANQPQHF. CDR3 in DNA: TGTGCCAGCAGCTTAGCCCCCTCCTCGGGACAGGGGGCCAATCAGCCCCAGCATTTT. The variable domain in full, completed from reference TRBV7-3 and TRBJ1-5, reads GAGVSQTPSNKVTEKGKYVELRCDPISGHTALYWYRQSLGQGPEFLIYFQGTGAADDSGLPNDRFFAVRPEGSVSTLKIQRTERGDSAVYLCASSLAPSSGQGANQPQHFGDGTRLSIL.

CDR3: CASSLSPGTGSTDTQYF. DNA for the CDR3: TGCGCCAGCAGCTTGAGCCCCGGGACAGGAAGCACAGATACGCAGTATTTT. This sequence joins TRBV5-1 and TRBJ2-3; TRBD1 aligns across 8 bases. This CDR3 region has 17 residues. Germline V gene lookup returns CDR1 SGHRS and CDR2 YFSETQ. J was trimmed by 0 bases and V by 1 base; bases with no gene match: 7. Variable domain in full (rest from reference TRBV5-1 and TRBJ2-3): KAGVTQTPRYLIKTRGQQVTLSCSPISGHRSVSWYQQTPGQGLQFLFEYFSETQRNKGNFPGRFSGRQFSNSRSEMNVSTLELGDSALYLCASSLSPGTGSTDTQYFGPGTRLTVL.

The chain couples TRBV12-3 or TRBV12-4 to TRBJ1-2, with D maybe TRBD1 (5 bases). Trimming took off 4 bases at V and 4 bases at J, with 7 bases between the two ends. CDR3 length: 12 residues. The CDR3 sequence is CASSSGFYGYTF. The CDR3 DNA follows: TGTGCCAGCAGTTCAGGGTTCTATGGCTACACCTTC.

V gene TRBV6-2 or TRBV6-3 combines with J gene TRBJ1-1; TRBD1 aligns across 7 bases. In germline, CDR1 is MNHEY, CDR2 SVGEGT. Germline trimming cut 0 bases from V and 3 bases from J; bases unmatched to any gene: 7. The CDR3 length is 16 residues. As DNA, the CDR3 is TGTGCCAGCAGTTACTCGGTCGGACAGGTCTACACTGAAGCTTTCTTT. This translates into CASSYSVGQVYTEAFF.

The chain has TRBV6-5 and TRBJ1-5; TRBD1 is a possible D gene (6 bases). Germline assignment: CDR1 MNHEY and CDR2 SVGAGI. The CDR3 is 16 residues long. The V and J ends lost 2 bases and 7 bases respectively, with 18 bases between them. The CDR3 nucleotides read TGTGCCAGCAGTTACGCCCTACAGGGAATCGGGCAGCCCCAGCATTTT. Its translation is CASSYALQGIGQPQHF.

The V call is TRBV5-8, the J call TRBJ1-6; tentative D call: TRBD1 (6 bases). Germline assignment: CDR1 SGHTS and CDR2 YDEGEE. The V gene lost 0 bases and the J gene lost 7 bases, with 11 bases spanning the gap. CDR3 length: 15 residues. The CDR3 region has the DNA TGTGCCAGCAGCTTGGGCGGGGGCAAGAATTCACCCCTCCACTTT. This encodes CASSLGGGKNSPLHF.

The CDR3 bases are TGTGCCAGCAGCCGATTCCGGTACGAGCAGTACTTC. It translates to CASSRFRYEQYF. This chain connects TRBV14 to TRBJ2-7; D is unclear. The CDR3 loop spans 12 amino acids. Trimming left V 4 bases short and J 4 bases short, with 8 bases between. Germline V gene data show CDR1 as SGHDN and CDR2 as FVKESK.

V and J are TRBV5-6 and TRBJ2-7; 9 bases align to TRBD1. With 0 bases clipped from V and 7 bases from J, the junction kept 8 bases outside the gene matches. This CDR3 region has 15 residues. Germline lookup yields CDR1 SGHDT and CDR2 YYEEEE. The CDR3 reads CASSLAGTGTREQYF. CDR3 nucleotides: TGTGCCAGCAGCTTGGCCGGGACAGGGACGAGGGAGCAGTACTTC.

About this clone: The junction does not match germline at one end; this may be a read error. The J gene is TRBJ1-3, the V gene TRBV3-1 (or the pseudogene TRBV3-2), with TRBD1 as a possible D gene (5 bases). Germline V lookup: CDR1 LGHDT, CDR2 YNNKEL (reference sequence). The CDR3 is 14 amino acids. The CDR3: CASSHSGTGNTIYF. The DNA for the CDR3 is TGTGCCAGCAGCCACTCCGGGACTGGGAACACCATATATTTT.

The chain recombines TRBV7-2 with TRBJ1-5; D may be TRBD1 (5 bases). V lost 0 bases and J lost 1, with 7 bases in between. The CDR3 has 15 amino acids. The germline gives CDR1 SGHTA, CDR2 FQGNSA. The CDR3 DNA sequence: TGTGCCAGCAGCTTAGCGAGGGGAAGCAATCAGCCCCAGCATTTT. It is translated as CASSLARGSNQPQHF.

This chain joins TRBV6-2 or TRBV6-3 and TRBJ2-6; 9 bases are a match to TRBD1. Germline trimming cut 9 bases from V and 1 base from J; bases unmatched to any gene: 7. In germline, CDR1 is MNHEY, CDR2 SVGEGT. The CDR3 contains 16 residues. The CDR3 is CASGYRGRSGANVLTF. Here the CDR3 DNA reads TGTGCCAGTGGTTACAGGGGGCGGTCTGGGGCCAACGTCCTGACTTTC.

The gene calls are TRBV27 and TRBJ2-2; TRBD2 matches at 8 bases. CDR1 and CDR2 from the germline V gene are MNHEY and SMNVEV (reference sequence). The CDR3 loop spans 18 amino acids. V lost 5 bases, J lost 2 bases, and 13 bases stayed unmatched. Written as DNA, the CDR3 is TGTGCCAGCAGTGTTGTCCCTCCGGGACTAGGTAACACCGGGGAGCTGTTTTTT. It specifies CASSVVPPGLGNTGELFF.

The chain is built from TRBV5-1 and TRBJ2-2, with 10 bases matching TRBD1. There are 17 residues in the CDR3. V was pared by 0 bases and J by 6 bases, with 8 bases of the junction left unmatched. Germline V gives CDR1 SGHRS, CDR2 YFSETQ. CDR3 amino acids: CASSLAGQGFSSGELFF. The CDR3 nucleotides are TGCGCCAGCAGCTTGGCGGGACAGGGGTTTTCCTCCGGGGAGCTGTTTTTT.

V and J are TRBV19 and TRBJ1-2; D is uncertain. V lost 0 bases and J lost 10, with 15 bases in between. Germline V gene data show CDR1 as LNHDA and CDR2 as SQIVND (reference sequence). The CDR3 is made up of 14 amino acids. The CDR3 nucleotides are TGTGCCAGTAGTATAGAAAGAGACAATCTGGACTACACCTTC. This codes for CASSIERDNLDYTF. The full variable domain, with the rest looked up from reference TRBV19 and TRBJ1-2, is DGGITQSPKYLFRKEGQNVTLSCEQNLNHDAMYWYRQDPGQGLRLIYYSQIVNDFQKGDIAEGYSVSREKKESFPLTVTSAQKNPTAFYLCASSIERDNLDYTFGSGTRLTVV.

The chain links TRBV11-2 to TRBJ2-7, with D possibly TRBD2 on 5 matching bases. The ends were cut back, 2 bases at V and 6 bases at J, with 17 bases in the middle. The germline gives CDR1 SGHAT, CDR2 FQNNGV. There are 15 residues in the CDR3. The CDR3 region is CASSLSTRSGSEQYF. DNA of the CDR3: TGTGCCAGCAGCTTAAGTACCCGTTCGGGATCCGAGCAGTACTTC.

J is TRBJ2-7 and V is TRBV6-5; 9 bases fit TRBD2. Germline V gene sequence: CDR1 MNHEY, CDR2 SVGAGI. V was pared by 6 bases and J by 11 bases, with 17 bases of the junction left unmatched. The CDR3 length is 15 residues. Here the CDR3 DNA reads TGTGCCAGCAGAGACCCTAACAGCGGGGGGCGAAAAGAGTACTTC. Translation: CASRDPNSGGRKEYF.

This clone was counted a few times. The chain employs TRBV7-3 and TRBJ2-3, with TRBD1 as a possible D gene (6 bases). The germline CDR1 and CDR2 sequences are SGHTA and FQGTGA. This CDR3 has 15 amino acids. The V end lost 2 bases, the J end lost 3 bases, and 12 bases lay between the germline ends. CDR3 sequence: CASSLQPRGTDTQYF. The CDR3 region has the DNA TGTGCCAGCAGCTTACAACCCAGGGGTACAGATACGCAGTATTTT. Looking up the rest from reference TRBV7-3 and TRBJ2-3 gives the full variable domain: GAGVSQTPSNKVTEKGKYVELRCDPISGHTALYWYRQSLGQGPEFLIYFQGTGAADDSGLPNDRFFAVRPEGSVSTLKIQRTERGDSAVYLCASSLQPRGTDTQYFGPGTRLTVL.

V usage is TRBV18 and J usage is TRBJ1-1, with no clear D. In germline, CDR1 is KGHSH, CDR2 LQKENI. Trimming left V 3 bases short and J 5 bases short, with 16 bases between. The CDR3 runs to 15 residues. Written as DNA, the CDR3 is TGTGCCAGCTCACCTAATACAGACGCGAGGACTGAAGCTTTCTTT. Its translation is CASSPNTDARTEAFF.

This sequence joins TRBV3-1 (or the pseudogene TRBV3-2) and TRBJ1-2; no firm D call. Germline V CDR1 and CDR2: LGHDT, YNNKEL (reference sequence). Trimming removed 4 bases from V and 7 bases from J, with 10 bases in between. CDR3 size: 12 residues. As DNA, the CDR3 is TGTGCCAGCAGCCGAAGGGATTTTGGCTACACCTTC. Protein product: CASSRRDFGYTF.

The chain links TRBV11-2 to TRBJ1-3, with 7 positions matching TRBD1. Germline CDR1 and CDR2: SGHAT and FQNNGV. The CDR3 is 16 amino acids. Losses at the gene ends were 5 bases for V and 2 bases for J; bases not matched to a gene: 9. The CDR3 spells CASSTDRASAGNTIYF. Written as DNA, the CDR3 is TGTGCCAGCAGCACCGACAGGGCCTCTGCTGGAAACACCATATATTTT.

The CDR3 DNA reads TGTGCCAGCAGCTTAGGGTTCAGGGACTCCTACGAGCAGTACTTC. Its translation: CASSLGFRDSYEQYF. The chain is built from TRBV7-9 and TRBJ2-7, with D maybe TRBD1 (5 bases). CDR1 and CDR2 from the germline V gene are SEHNR and FQNEAQ (reference sequence). Trimming cost V 1 base and J 0 bases, with 10 bases left between them. The CDR3 consists of 15 residues.

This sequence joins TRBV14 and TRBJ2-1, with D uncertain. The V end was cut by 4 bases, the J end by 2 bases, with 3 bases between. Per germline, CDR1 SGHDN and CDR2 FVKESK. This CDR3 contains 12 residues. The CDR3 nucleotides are TGTGCCAGCAGCCCCCCCTACAATGAGCAGTTCTTC. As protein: CASSPPYNEQFF.

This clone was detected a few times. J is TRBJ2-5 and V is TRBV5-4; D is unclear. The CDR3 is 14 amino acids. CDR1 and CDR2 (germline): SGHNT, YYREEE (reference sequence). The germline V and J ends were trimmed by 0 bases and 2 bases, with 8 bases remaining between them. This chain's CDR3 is CASSLDKLQETQYF. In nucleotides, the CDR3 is TGTGCCAGCAGCTTGGACAAGCTGCAAGAGACCCAGTACTTC. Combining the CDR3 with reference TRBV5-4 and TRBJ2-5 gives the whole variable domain ETGVTQSPTHLIKTRGQQVTLRCSSQSGHNTVSWYQQALGQGPQFIFQYYREEENGRGNFPPRFSGLQFPNYSSELNVNALELDDSALYLCASSLDKLQETQYFGPGTRLLVL.